The 3 T cell receptor beta chains listed next were all sequenced from one sample in a study of technical replicates of blood from a handful of donors. The repertoire was sequenced with immunoSEQ multiplex PCR; TCRdb's copy has only in-frame clones and lacks some. The table has just under 85,000 clones, more than 90% seen once; the top ten hold 0.25%. Sequencing was carried out using T cells isolated from PBMCs. These receptors all stem from a human donor in good health.

A few counts support this clone. The V gene is TRBV9, the J gene TRBJ1-1; tentatively, D is TRBD1 (6 bases). Trimming left V 4 bases short and J 3 bases short, with 10 bases between. There are 13 residues in the CDR3. CDR1 SGDLS and CDR2 YYNGEE come from the germline V gene. DNA of the CDR3: TGTGCCAGCAGCCAGGGGTGGCACACTGAAGCTTTCTTT. This sequence encodes CASSQGWHTEAFF.

The chain employs TRBV6-1 and TRBJ1-1; 9 bases line up with TRBD1. The CDR3 runs to 15 residues. Germline lookup yields CDR1 MNHNS and CDR2 SASEGT. V dropped 2 bases and J dropped 4; count of bases not matched to a gene: 5. Here the CDR3 DNA reads TGTGCCAGCAGTGAACCCGGACAGGGGAGCACTGAAGCTTTCTTT. It translates to CASSEPGQGSTEAFF.

The chain has TRBV6-1 and TRBJ1-3; 9 bases map to TRBD1. From germline, CDR1 is MNHNS and CDR2 SASEGT. V shed 7 bases, J shed 5 bases, and the junction held 6 bases outside the gene matches. The CDR3 loop spans 14 amino acids. The CDR3 nucleotides are TGTGCCAGCATAATCGGGACAGGGAGAAACACCATATATTTT. Residues: CASIIGTGRNTIYF.